The 6 T cell receptor beta chains presented below share a single source sample, sequenced in a study of T cell changes during pregnancy in multiple sclerosis. Here immunoSEQ multiplex PCR was the method, and the copy in TCRdb shows in-frame clones only, minus some. In the table there are some 30,000 clones, about 91% of which are singletons. This material consisted of CD8+ T cells from peripheral blood mononuclear cells, taken after pregnancy. These receptors all stem from a female donor with multiple sclerosis, enrolled in a pregnancy study.

This rearrangement joins TRBV10-3 to TRBJ2-5; D ambiguous. The ends were cut back, 3 bases at V and 2 bases at J, with 7 bases in the middle. Germline-derived CDR1 and CDR2 are ENHRY and SYGVKD. The CDR3 length is 13 residues. The CDR3 DNA follows: TGTGCCATCAGTGAACAGACACAAGAGACCCAGTACTTC. It encodes CAISEQTQETQYF.

The chain links TRBV19 to TRBJ1-2; 8 bases match TRBD1. V lost 3 bases to trimming and J lost 10 bases; unmatched junction nucleotides: 7. This CDR3 has 13 amino acids. CDR1 LNHDA and CDR2 SQIVND come from the germline V gene (reference sequence). This CDR3 is CASSMDRVIDYTF. In DNA form, the CDR3 reads TGTGCCAGTAGTATGGACAGGGTTATTGACTACACCTTC. Supplemented by reference TRBV19 and TRBJ1-2, the full variable domain reads DGGITQSPKYLFRKEGQNVTLSCEQNLNHDAMYWYRQDPGQGLRLIYYSQIVNDFQKGDIAEGYSVSREKKESFPLTVTSAQKNPTAFYLCASSMDRVIDYTFGSGTRLTVV.

The V and J genes are TRBV6-5 and TRBJ2-1, with D perhaps TRBD1 (6 bases). The germline V and J ends were trimmed by 4 bases and 7 bases, with 11 bases remaining between them. The CDR3 contains 13 residues. Germline CDR1 is MNHEY and CDR2 is SVGAGI. The CDR3 sequence: CASSWSQGNEQFF. CDR3 nucleotide sequence: TGTGCCAGCAGTTGGTCACAGGGAAATGAGCAGTTCTTC.

V and J are TRBV2 and TRBJ1-2; D may be TRBD1 (6 bases). The CDR3 is made up of 15 amino acids. The germline V gene encodes CDR1 SNHLY and CDR2 FYNNEI. Trimming shortened V by 5 bases and J by 6 bases, and 19 bases separated the two germline ends. For the CDR3, the DNA is TGTGCCAGCAGTTCCTCCCCCAACAGGGAAGATGGCTACACCTTC. Translated, it gives CASSSSPNREDGYTF.

This rearrangement joins TRBV5-1 to TRBJ2-1, with D tentatively TRBD2 (7 bases). There are 14 residues in the CDR3. Trimming stripped 2 bases from V and 8 bases from J, with 14 bases between. Germline V gene sequence: CDR1 SGHRS, CDR2 YFSETQ. In nucleotides, the CDR3 is TGCGCCAGCAGCTTCCGGGGGGCGGTCGATGAGCAGTTCTTC. This gives the protein CASSFRGAVDEQFF.

The chain joins TRBV19 to TRBJ1-2; D is unresolved. V lost 7 bases and J lost 4, with 19 bases in between. Germline CDR1 reads LNHDA; CDR2 reads SQIVND (reference sequence). The CDR3 has 15 amino acids. The CDR3 DNA is TGTGCCAGTACTGATGTGCGTCTTGAGGCCTATGGCTACACCTTC. Residues: CASTDVRLEAYGYTF. Full variable domain (rest looked up from reference TRBV19 and TRBJ1-2): DGGITQSPKYLFRKEGQNVTLSCEQNLNHDAMYWYRQDPGQGLRLIYYSQIVNDFQKGDIAEGYSVSREKKESFPLTVTSAQKNPTAFYLCASTDVRLEAYGYTFGSGTRLTVV.